These 7 T cell receptor beta chains originate from one sample sequenced in a study of cytomegalovirus exposure and HLA in healthy donors. Profiled with immunoSEQ multiplex PCR; TCRdb holds only in-frame clones, not every one. The repertoire holds more than 70,000 clones, with about 94% as singletons. Sequenced sample: PBMCs. All receptors come from a woman between 18 and 29 years old in good health and CMV-seronegative.

The chain is built from TRBV6-1 and TRBJ2-3, with unresolved D. V lost 1 base to trimming and J lost 9 bases, with 8 bases between them. CDR3 size: 12 residues. Germline V CDR1 and CDR2: MNHNS, SASEGT. For the CDR3, the DNA is TGTGCCAGCAGTGAAGTACGAGGAACGCAGTATTTT. It codes for CASSEVRGTQYF.

The table lists this clone with a count of one. This chain uses TRBV7-9 with TRBJ2-1; 7 bases line up with TRBD1. The CDR3 runs 13 residues. The germline V gene has CDR1 SEHNR and CDR2 FQNEAQ (reference sequence). The V and J ends lost 4 bases and 10 bases, in that order; junction bases with no gene match: 7. The CDR3 DNA sequence: TGTGCCAGCAGCTCAAGGGGGCGTCCGGAGCAGTTCTTC. Its translation: CASSSRGRPEQFF.

V is TRBV6-5 and J is TRBJ2-2; perhaps TRBD1 as D (5 bases). CDR1 and CDR2 from the germline V gene are MNHEY and SVGAGI. The CDR3 length is 15 residues. The V and J ends lost 7 bases and 2 bases respectively, with 14 bases between them. Here the CDR3 DNA reads TGTGCCAGCACCGCGACAGATTATAACACCGGGGAGCTGTTTTTT. It is translated as CASTATDYNTGELFF.

This chain links TRBV9 with TRBJ1-4; no firm D call. V was pared by 0 bases and J by 5 bases, with 8 bases between. Germline V CDR1 and CDR2: SGDLS, YYNGEE. The CDR3 extends over 14 amino acids. Written as DNA, the CDR3 is TGTGCCAGCAGCGTAGCCGGAGGAAATGAAAAACTGTTTTTT. It is translated as CASSVAGGNEKLFF.

This clone has more than one count but fewer than ten. This sequence joins TRBV19 and TRBJ1-3; D unresolved. The length of the CDR3 is 17 residues. The V gene lost 3 bases and the J gene lost 0 bases, with 15 bases spanning the gap. Germline lookup yields CDR1 LNHDA and CDR2 SQIVND (reference sequence). In DNA form, the CDR3 reads TGTGCCAGTAGTATTCTCCCCCAGGTCTACTCTGGAAACACCATATATTTT. Translated: CASSILPQVYSGNTIYF.

V gene TRBV19 combines with J gene TRBJ2-1, with TRBD1 as a possible D gene (6 bases). V shed 3 bases and J shed 7 bases, with 16 bases lying between them. Germline lookup yields CDR1 LNHDA and CDR2 SQIVND (reference sequence). The CDR3 runs 15 residues. In DNA form, the CDR3 reads TGTGCCAGTAGTATCTTTAGGACAGAAGTAAATGAGCAGTTCTTC. Protein product: CASSIFRTEVNEQFF.

The V and J genes are TRBV18 and TRBJ1-5; D remains ambiguous. V was clipped by 6 bases and J by 4 bases, with 10 bases between them. This CDR3 is built from 13 residues. Germline V gene sequence: CDR1 KGHSH, CDR2 LQKENI. The chain's CDR3 is CASSSSSNQPQHF. The CDR3 region has the DNA TGTGCCAGCTCCAGTTCGTCGAATCAGCCCCAGCATTTT.